The present T cell receptor (beta chain) was sequenced within a study of OX40 agonist ivuxolimab in advanced cancers. Study in general: Among those treated, three patients had partial responses, one with hepatocellular carcinoma and two with cutaneous melanoma.

Clones were read by immunoSEQ multiplex PCR, and TCRdb kept only the in-frame ones, dropping some. Of 45,000 to 65,000 clones listed, roughly 86% are singletons. The CDR3 totals 13 residues. Trimming removed 3 bases at V and 3 bases at J, with 8 bases between. The germline V gene has CDR1 SGHRS and CDR2 YFSETQ. This chain links TRBV5-1 with TRBJ2-3; the D is unclear. This sequence was found in an adult with an advanced solid tumor such as melanoma, head and neck, liver or kidney cancer. The material sequenced was CD4+ or CD8+ T cells sorted from blood, taken in a trial of the OX40 agonist ivuxolimab. The CDR3 here is CASSSDRTDTQYF. In nucleotides, the CDR3 is TGCGCCAGCAGCTCCGACCGGACAGATACGCAGTATTTT.